This T cell receptor (beta chain) was sequenced for a study of beta chain features in type 1 diabetes (dated by TCRdb to between 2017 and 2018). A note on the overall study: No differences in mean age, gender distribution, total cell number or subset yield were found between patients and healthy donors. Naive and central memory subsets were obtained from all 30 or so donors, but regulatory and stem cell-like memory subsets were isolated from only 8 patients and roughly 8 healthy donors. The study compared the TCRB repertoires of sorted circulating CD4+ T cell subsets in recently diagnosed type 1 diabetes patients with those in matched healthy donors. A total of under 140,000,000 sorted cells were examined across all samples, and the number of cells per subset was strongly correlated with RNA yield. Broader findings and caveats from the paper: Only small numbers of individuals were included in the HLA sub-analyses, which left unresolved whether HLA type had any influence on TCRB rearrangement. Patients with type 1 diabetes made fewer insertions and deleted more nucleotides at VDJ recombination sites, implying thymic rearrangement abnormalities. Sequencing cDNA rather than genomic DNA could over-represent highly expressing activated cells, although activation and CD3 levels did not differ between groups. Shorter templates might be favored by PCR, yet because patient and control samples were amplified and corrected together, any such skew would affect both groups equally. In all four CD4+ subsets, TCRB CDR3 length was moderately but significantly shorter in type 1 diabetes patients. Naive, central memory and regulatory TCRB repertoires appeared more similar among patients than among healthy donors.

The High Capacity cDNA Reverse Transcription Kit was used to reverse transcribe all of the isolated RNA, meaning that expressed TCRB transcripts were what got sequenced. Deep immunoSEQ sequencing was performed on naive, central memory and regulatory T cell samples, with an average of about 3.57 million total reads per sample. Sorted cells were lysed in RLT buffer and RNA was extracted with DNase-treated RNeasy Micro or Mini kits, depending on cell number. To prevent cross-contamination, each cell subset was processed individually, whereas patient and healthy donor samples were processed jointly. Using the immunoSEQ multiplex PCR, TCRB sequences were amplified from cDNA into 87-bp fragments spanning the CDR3 region. The amplicons were sequenced using the Illumina HiSeq platform. The paper's data handling went like this. PCR bias was computationally corrected using synthetic template baselines, reads within Hamming distance 2 were collapsed, and singletons that could not be merged were discarded. Reads were aligned against IMGT to assign V, D and J genes, CDR3 length and insertions or deletions at six rearrangement sites. Within each subset, clonotype counts were normalized to the number of sorted cells before true diversity and Gini coefficients were calculated with the tcR R package. The overlap coefficient, calculated on TCRB nucleotide sequences, was used to measure repertoire sharing. Out-of-frame TCRB sequences from naive cells were analyzed to stand in for the pre-selection repertoire. TCRdb took this table from immuneACCESS and kept in-frame rearrangements with V and J called. Such tables lack part of the clones; where checked against another copy, unresolved V genes explain under half of the gap, and the rest is unexplained. V and J calls and clone size are as listed in that table; D and trimming were resolved from the DNA. The sample includes some 270,000 clones, with about a tenth observed a single time. Around 0.015% of the sample comes from the top ten.

From its cysteine to its phenylalanine, the CDR3 spans 17 amino acids. The retained sequence is limited to the CDR3, 51 bases, with the frame set at the first base. Looking up the germline V gene yields CDR1 LGHNA and CDR2 YNFKEQ. Trimmed from V: 4 bases; trimmed from J: 3 bases; junction bases lacking a gene match: 11. The sample holds a few counts of this clone. The clone's antigen remains unknown. One base away there is no much larger clone; base qualities are not given. Each donor gave one peripheral blood draw, averaging about 100 mL, which was collected into heparinised tubes. Using a panel that included CD45RO, CCR7, CD25, CD127, CD95 and CD27, naive, central memory, regulatory and stem cell-like memory CD4+ T cells were sorted on a BD FACSAria II. All sorted populations exceeded 95% purity. PBMCs were isolated right away by Lymphoprep density gradient centrifugation and were stained directly, without culture. To minimize batch effects, samples were stained and sorted in pairs, one healthy donor with one patient per experiment.

The receptor's source is a man in his thirties or forties with type 1 diabetes. The receptor chain draws on TRBV4-2 and TRBJ2-2; TRBD1 fits 7 bases in the junction. Source material: naive CD4+ T cells from blood. The sample's cell subset or site label, in plain terms: true naive CD4+ T cells. CDR3 reads: CASSPTHGTEYTGELFF. The DNA sequence is as follows: TGTGCCAGCAGCCCAACCCACGGGACAGAATACACCGGGGAGCTGTTTTTT.